Presented here are 30 T cell receptor beta chains from one specimen sequenced in a study of CD8 T cells in ankylosing spondylitis. Study-level results: What seemed typical of ankylosing spondylitis blood was a TCR beta motif built from several highly homologous variants.

Their antigens are not known. TCRdb re-called the 5' RACE reads with MiXCR, one entry per CDR3 protein. The sample holds hundreds of thousands of distinct CDR3 sequences; over 15% are singletons and the top ten take just over 1%. Sequenced sample: blood, either unsorted or a sorted T cell fraction (not recorded which). Source of these receptors: a male donor with ankylosing spondylitis.

The rearrangement joins TRBV2 to TRBJ2-3; possibly TRBD1 or TRBD2 for D (6 bases each). The V end was cut by 6 bases, the J end by 0 bases, with 19 bases between. The V gene's germline CDR1 is SNHLY and CDR2 FYNNEI. This CDR3 is 17 amino acids long. CDR3: CASRAIWRDKSTDTQYF. The CDR3 DNA is TGTGCCAGCAGGGCGATTTGGCGGGACAAAAGCACAGATACGCAGTATTTT.

This clonotype was seen only a few times. V is TRBV7-9 and J is TRBJ2-1; D gene uncertain. This CDR3 spans 13 amino acids. Per the germline V gene, CDR1 is SEHNR and CDR2 is FQNEAQ (reference sequence). The V and J ends lost 2 bases and 6 bases respectively, with 8 bases between them. CDR3 DNA: TGTGCCAGCAGCTTACCCCCCCGCAATGAGCAGTTCTTC. Protein product: CASSLPPRNEQFF. Full variable domain (outside the CDR3, taken from reference TRBV7-9 and TRBJ2-1): DTGVSQNPRHKITKRGQNVTFRCDPISEHNRLYWYRQTLGQGPEFLTYFQNEAQLEKSRLLSDRFSAERPKGSFSTLEIQRTEQGDSAMYLCASSLPPRNEQFFGPGTRLTVL.

This clonotype was seen at least ten times. V usage is TRBV7-9 and J usage is TRBJ1-4; 9 nucleotides align to TRBD1. The CDR3 loop spans 16 amino acids. Trimming cost V 8 bases and J 8 bases; bases outside gene matches: 15. CDR1 is SEHNR and CDR2 is FQNEAQ in the germline V gene (reference sequence). The DNA for the CDR3 is TGTGCCAGCTCGGTTGGGACAGGGACTTTTGGGGAAAAACTGTTTTTT. Translating gives CASSVGTGTFGEKLFF.

The chain combines TRBV7-8 with TRBJ2-1; the D is unclear. This CDR3 has 15 amino acids. Trimming took 6 bases from V and 10 from J, leaving 22 bases between them. Germline V gene data show CDR1 as SGHVS and CDR2 as FQNEAQ. CDR3 sequence: CASSTRASRLGEQFF. As DNA, the CDR3 is TGTGCCAGCAGTACCAGAGCGTCTCGCCTGGGGGAGCAGTTCTTC.

The rearrangement joins TRBV25-1 to TRBJ1-6; TRBD1 matches at 8 bases. The CDR3 length is 14 residues. Losses at the gene ends were 9 bases for V and 0 bases for J; bases not matched to a gene: 1. Per germline, CDR1 MGHDK and CDR2 SYGVNS. The CDR3 sequence is CASGQGSYNSPLHF. The CDR3 DNA sequence: TGTGCCAGTGGACAGGGCTCCTATAATTCACCCCTCCACTTT.

This clonotype was counted a few times. The genes are TRBV6-1 and TRBJ2-1; 10 bases align to TRBD2. Trimming removed 5 bases from V and 6 bases from J; junction bases left unmatched: 10. The CDR3 spans 16 residues. Per germline, CDR1 MNHNS and CDR2 SASEGT. The CDR3 is CASSLHTSGAINEQFF. The CDR3 DNA is TGTGCCAGCAGTCTTCATACTAGCGGGGCGATCAATGAGCAGTTCTTC.

The genes are TRBV5-1 and TRBJ2-2; D unclear. This CDR3 contains 16 residues. Germline V gene data show CDR1 as SGHRS and CDR2 as YFSETQ. Trimming removed 0 bases from V and 0 bases from J, with 9 bases in between. CDR3 protein: CASSLGVATNTGELFF. CDR3 sequence (DNA): TGCGCCAGCAGCTTGGGGGTTGCTACGAACACCGGGGAGCTGTTTTTT.

The J gene is TRBJ2-1, the V gene TRBV6-1; TRBD2 matches 10 bases. Per germline, CDR1 MNHNS and CDR2 SASEGT. The CDR3 spans 15 residues. Losses at the gene ends were 6 bases for V and 0 bases for J; bases not matched to a gene: 2. The CDR3 coding sequence is TGTGCCAGCAGAGCTAGCGGGAGCTCCTACAATGAGCAGTTCTTC. Protein product: CASRASGSSYNEQFF.

On this clonotype: The junction does not match germline at one end; this may be a read error. Here the CDR3 DNA reads TGTGCCACCAGCCCCCAACAGGGTGTAGGGACTGAAGTTTTCTTT. This sequence encodes CATSPQQGVGTEVFF. This rearrangement joins TRBV15 to TRBJ1-1; D possibly corresponds to TRBD1 (6 bases). Germline V lookup: CDR1 LNHNV, CDR2 YYDKDF (reference sequence). The CDR3 runs to 15 residues.

The V and J genes are TRBV29-1 and TRBJ2-1; 12 bases are a match to TRBD2. Trimming took 1 base from V and 1 from J; bases not matched to a gene: 5. The CDR3 length is 17 residues. From germline, CDR1 is SQVTM and CDR2 ANQGSEA. The CDR3 sequence: CSVEGLAGGRSYNEQFF. The CDR3 nucleotides read TGCAGCGTTGAAGGGCTAGCGGGGGGGCGGTCCTACAATGAGCAGTTCTTC.

This clonotype was counted many times. The CDR3 spells CSVGNRGLSDEQFF. The CDR3 region has the DNA TGCAGCGTTGGGAACAGGGGGCTTTCGGATGAGCAGTTCTTC. This sequence joins TRBV29-1 and TRBJ2-1; 9 nucleotides agree with TRBD1. V gave up 4 bases and J gave up 8 bases; unmatched junction bases: 9. This CDR3 spans 14 amino acids. Per the germline V gene, CDR1 is SQVTM and CDR2 is ANQGSEA.

This rearrangement joins TRBV2 to TRBJ2-7; 12 nucleotides line up with TRBD1. CDR1 is SNHLY, CDR2 FYNNEI, per germline. This CDR3 comprises 14 residues. V trimming: 4 bases; J trimming: 4 bases; junction bases outside the gene matches: 2. The CDR3: CASSGDRGRYEQYF. The CDR3 coding sequence is TGTGCCAGCAGTGGGGACAGGGGGCGTTACGAGCAGTACTTC.

This clonotype has more than one count but fewer than ten. The chain uses TRBV4-1 and TRBJ1-5, with D unclear. The CDR3 consists of 15 residues. V was shortened by 4 bases and J by 1 base, with 11 bases between the two germline ends. Germline CDR1 is MGHRA and CDR2 is YSYEKL. CDR3 DNA sequence: TGCGCCAGCAGCCCAACGGGAAGAAGCAATCAGCCCCAGCATTTT. Translated, it gives CASSPTGRSNQPQHF.

The chain links TRBV7-6 to TRBJ2-7, with D perhaps TRBD1 (6 bases). CDR1 and CDR2 (germline): SGHVS, FNYEAQ. V was trimmed by 0 bases and J by 3 bases, leaving 12 bases between them. This CDR3 spans 15 amino acids. The CDR3 nucleotides read TGTGCCAGCAGCTTAGCCCAGGGACATCACTACGAGCAGTACTTC. Protein sequence: CASSLAQGHHYEQYF.

This chain links TRBV7-8 with TRBJ1-2; 9 nucleotides line up with TRBD1. With 5 bases clipped from V and 8 bases from J, the junction kept 12 bases outside the gene matches. CDR1 and CDR2 from the germline V gene are SGHVS and FQNEAQ. The CDR3 runs to 15 residues. The CDR3 protein is CASSPNRDRVRGYTF. The CDR3 coding sequence is TGTGCCAGCAGCCCCAACAGGGACAGGGTGCGGGGCTACACCTTC.

This clonotype was recorded a few times. The V and J genes are TRBV28 and TRBJ1-1, with no clear D. There are 12 residues in the CDR3. Germline V gives CDR1 MDHEN, CDR2 SYDVKM. V lost 7 bases to trimming and J lost 1 base, with 7 bases between them. The CDR3 DNA reads TGTGCCAGCATCCCCCGGAACACTGAAGCTTTCTTT. Translating gives CASIPRNTEAFF.

The sample holds a few counts of this clonotype. This chain joins TRBV7-2 and TRBJ1-1; D perhaps matches TRBD1 (6 bases). The V end lost 1 base, the J end lost 7 bases, and 16 bases lay between the germline ends. Germline V CDR1 and CDR2: SGHTA, FQGNSA. This CDR3 region has 15 residues. The CDR3, as DNA: TGTGCCAGCAGCTTAGTCCCCGGACAGACTAGTGAAGCTTTCTTT. It yields the protein CASSLVPGQTSEAFF.

The chain carries TRBV29-1 and TRBJ2-3, with D perhaps being TRBD1 or TRBD2 (5 bases each). This CDR3 spans 14 amino acids. The V and J ends lost 3 bases and 2 bases respectively, with 12 bases between them. The germline gives CDR1 SQVTM, CDR2 ANQGSEA. CDR3 loop: CSVEGDKSTDTQYF. The CDR3 region has the DNA TGCAGCGTTGAGGGGGATAAGTCCACAGATACGCAGTATTTT.

The V gene is TRBV12-3 or TRBV12-4, the J gene TRBJ1-5; TRBD1 might be the D (6 bases). The CDR3 has 15 amino acids. V lost 5 bases, J lost 0 bases, and 11 bases lay in between. For the CDR3, the DNA is TGTGCCAGCAGTCTAAGACAGGATAGCAATCAGCCCCAGCATTTT. As protein: CASSLRQDSNQPQHF.

The CDR3 reads CSARDPGLETQYF. The CDR3 bases are TGCAGTGCTAGAGATCCCGGGCTAGAAACGCAGTATTTT. The rearrangement joins TRBV20-1 to TRBJ2-3; no clear D. V lost 0 bases and J lost 9, with 13 bases in between. CDR1 is DFQATT, CDR2 SNEGSKA, per germline (reference sequence). CDR3 length: 13 amino acids.

V and J are TRBV5-5 and TRBJ1-5; D uncertain. The CDR3 covers 14 residues. Trimming shortened V by 0 bases and J by 4 bases, and 8 bases separated the two germline ends. CDR1 and CDR2 (germline): SGHKS, YYEKEE (reference sequence). CDR3 in amino acids: CASSLVVLNQPQHF. The CDR3 coding sequence is TGTGCCAGCAGCTTGGTTGTACTTAATCAGCCCCAGCATTTT.

The table lists this clonotype with a few counts. Here the CDR3 DNA reads TGTGCCAGCAGAAACAACAGGGGACTAAATCAGCCCCAGCATTTT. Translating gives CASRNNRGLNQPQHF. The rearrangement links TRBV12-3 or TRBV12-4 to TRBJ1-5, with TRBD1 identical over 7 bases. V trimming: 6 bases; J trimming: 4 bases; junction bases outside the gene matches: 9. The CDR3 length is 15 residues.

The gene calls are TRBV11-3 and TRBJ1-4; 9 positions match TRBD1. CDR3 length: 16 amino acids. V shed 0 bases, J shed 8 bases, and the junction held 7 bases outside the gene matches. CDR1 and CDR2 (germline): SGHNT, YENEEA. The CDR3, as DNA: TGTGCCAGCAGCTTAGATAACCCGACAGGGGGAGAAAAACTGTTTTTT. Amino acid sequence: CASSLDNPTGGEKLFF.

V usage is TRBV27 and J usage is TRBJ1-6; D uncertain. Trimming pared 2 bases from V and 7 bases from J, leaving 15 bases between. CDR1 is MNHEY, CDR2 SMNVEV, per germline (reference sequence). The CDR3 spans 16 residues. The CDR3 is CASSLQGMVGNSPLHF. In DNA form, the CDR3 reads TGTGCCAGCAGTTTACAAGGGATGGTGGGGAATTCACCCCTCCACTTT.

CDR3 region: CASRTSGQQFF. The DNA for the CDR3 is TGTGCCAGCAGGACTAGCGGACAGCAGTTCTTC. The chain employs TRBV7-6 and TRBJ2-1, with 9 bases identical to TRBD2. CDR3 length: 11 amino acids. The V and J ends lost 6 bases and 11 bases, in that order; junction bases with no gene match: 2. Germline V gene sequence: CDR1 SGHVS, CDR2 FNYEAQ.

There are many counts of this clonotype. The V and J genes are TRBV3-1 and TRBJ2-1; D uncertain. The CDR3 is 12 residues long. Trimming shortened V by 1 base and J by 9 bases, and 7 bases separated the two germline ends. Germline-derived CDR1 and CDR2 are LGHDT and YNNKEL (reference sequence). The CDR3 loop reads CASSQAPGEQFF. The CDR3 DNA is TGTGCCAGCAGCCAAGCCCCGGGTGAGCAGTTCTTC.

This clonotype was picked up a small number of times. The V and J genes are TRBV7-9 and TRBJ2-1; D is ambiguous. The CDR3 runs 12 residues. The germline CDR1 and CDR2 sequences are SEHNR and FQNEAQ (reference sequence). The V gene lost 11 bases and the J gene lost 9 bases, with 17 bases spanning the gap. CDR3 bases: TGTGCCGCTAGGGCGCTCGGCGGTGAGCAGTTCTTC. This gives the protein CAARALGGEQFF.

This clonotype has ten or more counts. The chain combines TRBV7-2 with TRBJ2-1; no firm D call. Germline V gene sequence: CDR1 SGHTA, CDR2 FQGNSA. The V end was cut by 5 bases, the J end by 4 bases, with 6 bases between. The CDR3 has 12 residues. CDR3 bases: TGTGCCAGCAGCCCCGAGTACAATGAGCAGTTCTTC. Protein sequence: CASSPEYNEQFF.

The rearrangement links TRBV2 to TRBJ2-1; weak D call: TRBD1 (8 bases). CDR1 SNHLY and CDR2 FYNNEI come from the germline V gene. CDR3 length: 17 amino acids. V was trimmed by 8 bases and J by 5 bases, leaving 25 bases between them. CDR3 in amino acids: CASGSQSGTGADNEQFF. The CDR3 nucleotides are TGTGCCAGCGGCTCACAAAGCGGGACAGGAGCCGACAATGAGCAGTTCTTC.

The V and J genes are TRBV20-1 and TRBJ2-7, with D perhaps matching TRBD1 (5 bases). V shed 6 bases and J shed 4 bases, with 10 bases lying between them. Germline values: CDR1 DFQATT, CDR2 SNEGSKA (reference sequence). There are 11 residues in the CDR3. In DNA, the CDR3 is TGCAGTGCCGAAGGGGCTTACGAGCAGTACTTC. Its protein is CSAEGAYEQYF.